The source of this T cell receptor beta chain is a study of cytomegalovirus exposure and HLA in healthy donors. Study results and limitations: Later on, an analysis tied 15,000 to 20,000 TCR beta sequences to HLA alleles at 0.05 false discovery rate. It was approximately 160 TCR beta chains that were listed as cytomegalovirus-associated. Upon later analysis, HLA-associated TCR beta chains proved more clonally expanded than other, equally common chains. Most subjects' HLA-A and HLA-B alleles were reportedly predicted from TCR beta sequences.

The PCR made use of 60 Vbeta and 13 Jbeta primers. The protocol was immunoSEQ multiplex PCR, while the TCRdb copy is restricted to in-frame clones and leaves out a portion. The sample yields about 160,000 clones, about 80% seen once. CDR1 and CDR2 from the germline V gene are SGHKS and YYEKEE (reference sequence). Trimming removed 4 bases from V and 5 bases from J; junction bases left unmatched: 7. The CDR3 extends over 15 amino acids. This clone was seen a handful of times. Its antigen is not known. The sample was PBMCs. This chain joins TRBV5-5 and TRBJ1-5; 9 positions agree with TRBD1. The sequence was obtained from a woman in her fifties or sixties in good health and CMV-seronegative. CDR3 sequence: CASSPRQGGYQPQHF. For the CDR3, the DNA is TGTGCCAGCAGCCCCCGACAGGGGGGATATCAGCCCCAGCATTTT.